This TCR beta chain was recovered during a study of control samples from healthy donors and cancer patients. The method was immunoSEQ multiplex PCR; TCRdb's version includes in-frame clones alone and lacks a portion of them. The table includes roughly 90,000 clones, 85% to 95% detected once. The CDR3 sequence is 18 residues long. CDR1 is SGHVS and CDR2 is FQNEAQ in the germline V gene. After removal of 6 bases from V and 6 bases from J, the junction contained 15 bases not matched to a gene. This TCR came from a young woman in good health. Input material: blood. V is TRBV7-8 and J is TRBJ1-6; 9 nucleotides agree with TRBD1. The CDR3 nucleotides are TGTGCCAGCAGAGCCAACCCTACAACAGGGGGCAGTAATTCACCCCTCCACTTT. This gives the protein CASRANPTTGGSNSPLHF.